Following are 6 T cell receptor beta chains from one sample sequenced in a study of blood T cells in healthy people across ages. Sample-barcoded 5' priming and a J-beta primer mix drove a second PCR of roughly 6 to 12 cycles. TCRdb re-analysed the 5' RACE reads in MiXCR, keeping a single row per CDR3 protein. The data hold about 650,000 distinct CDR3 sequences, with 32% observed a single time. Material: blood. Every receptor here comes from a woman of 80 years or more in good health.

This sequence joins TRBV11-2 and TRBJ2-2; 8 bases are a match to TRBD2. CDR3 length equals 16 residues. V shed 3 bases, J shed 4 bases, and the junction held 7 bases outside the gene matches. Per germline, CDR1 SGHAT and CDR2 FQNNGV. DNA for the CDR3: TGTGCCAGCAGCTTCGGTGGCGGGGGGCCCACCGGGGAGCTGTTTTTT. This gives the protein CASSFGGGGPTGELFF.

This clonotype was observed a few times. This chain joins TRBV20-1 and TRBJ1-6; D unclear. The germline V gene has CDR1 DFQATT and CDR2 SNEGSKA (reference sequence). V was cut by 6 bases and J by 5 bases, with 14 bases left in between. The CDR3 extends over 14 amino acids. The CDR3 DNA is TGCAGTGCCGCCAGCGGGCACGATAATTCACCCCTCCACTTT. This codes for CSAASGHDNSPLHF.

About this clonotype itself: The junction does not match germline at one end; this may be a read error. This sequence joins TRBV12-3 or TRBV12-4 and TRBJ2-3; TRBD1 matches 7 bases. The CDR3 is 13 amino acids. The CDR3 nucleotides are TGTGCCACTAAGACAGGGAGAGCAGATATGCAGTATTTT. This encodes CATKTGRADMQYF.

V and J are TRBV2 and TRBJ2-7; tentative D call: TRBD2 (6 bases). Germline CDR1 reads SNHLY; CDR2 reads FYNNEI. The V gene lost 1 base and the J gene lost 6 bases, with 7 bases spanning the gap. This CDR3 has 12 amino acids. The CDR3 nucleotides are TGTGCCAGCAGTGAAGTAGCGGCCGAGCAGTACTTC. Translated: CASSEVAAEQYF.

This clonotype was found a few times. The chain combines TRBV6-4 with TRBJ2-3; TRBD2 aligns across 7 bases. Trimming took 7 bases from V and 2 from J; bases not matched to a gene: 3. Germline assignment: CDR1 MRHNA and CDR2 SNTAGT. The length of the CDR3 is 13 residues. The CDR3 DNA is TGTGCCAGCAAGCGGGGCCTCACAGATACGCAGTATTTT. It codes for CASKRGLTDTQYF.

This clonotype was detected ten times or more. The gene calls are TRBV4-3 and TRBJ2-1; D is undetermined. Per the germline V gene, CDR1 is LGHNA and CDR2 is YSLEER. V was pared by 0 bases and J by 7 bases, with 19 bases between. This CDR3 has 17 amino acids. The CDR3 sequence: CASSQEGFGVKDNEQFF. The DNA of the CDR3 is TGCGCCAGCAGCCAAGAGGGATTTGGGGTAAAAGATAATGAGCAGTTCTTC.